These 6 T cell receptor beta chains were all obtained from the same sample, sequenced in a study of early T cells in non-severe SARS-CoV-2 infection. One entry per CDR3 protein, called by TCRdb with MiXCR from the 5' RACE reads. The sample lists 70,000 to 95,000 distinct CDR3 sequences; around 10% were seen once. The sample comprised whole blood. The receptors were gathered from an adult who was a healthcare worker with PCR-confirmed SARS-CoV-2 infection or an uninfected control (not recorded which).

The V call is TRBV3-1, the J call TRBJ2-5, with D perhaps TRBD1 (5 bases). The CDR3 consists of 15 residues. The V end was cut by 1 base, the J end by 2 bases, with 11 bases between. Germline V gene data show CDR1 as LGHDT and CDR2 as YNNKEL (reference sequence). In nucleotides, the CDR3 is TGTGCCAGCAGCCAAGCTTTAGACAGACAAGAGACCCAGTACTTC. This sequence encodes CASSQALDRQETQYF.

This clonotype was recorded many times. The chain joins TRBV7-9 to TRBJ1-2; D gene ambiguous. Germline CDR1 reads SEHNR; CDR2 reads FQNEAQ (reference sequence). CDR3 length: 11 residues. The germline V and J ends were trimmed by 4 bases and 5 bases, with 5 bases remaining between them. The CDR3 protein is CASSSLYGYTF. DNA of the CDR3: TGTGCCAGCAGCTCCTTATATGGCTACACCTTC. The variable domain in full, completed from reference TRBV7-9 and TRBJ1-2, reads DTGVSQNPRHKITKRGQNVTFRCDPISEHNRLYWYRQTLGQGPEFLTYFQNEAQLEKSRLLSDRFSAERPKGSFSTLEIQRTEQGDSAMYLCASSSLYGYTFGSGTRLTVV.

In its sample, this clonotype was seen a few times. The genes are TRBV5-1 and TRBJ1-1; TRBD1 agrees at 10 bases. The CDR3 consists of 17 residues. V was pared by 4 bases and J by 4 bases, with 13 bases of the junction left unmatched. Germline CDR1 reads SGHRS; CDR2 reads YFSETQ. The CDR3 here is CASSKDRGGRGGTEAFF. The CDR3, as DNA: TGCGCCAGCAGCAAGGACAGGGGGGGCAGAGGAGGCACTGAAGCTTTCTTT.

The chain couples TRBV4-1 to TRBJ2-2; 8 bases are a match to TRBD1. With V trimmed by 5 bases and J by 7 bases, 9 bases remained unmatched. Germline V gene lookup returns CDR1 MGHRA and CDR2 YSYEKL. This CDR3 spans 15 amino acids. This CDR3 is CASSSHQGADGELFF. The CDR3 bases are TGCGCCAGCAGCTCACACCAGGGGGCAGACGGGGAGCTGTTTTTT.

This clonotype was counted a few times. The chain combines TRBV18 with TRBJ2-7, with 7 bases lining up with TRBD1. V shed 4 bases and J 2 bases; nucleotides not matched to a gene: 11. Germline lookup yields CDR1 KGHSH and CDR2 LQKENI. The CDR3 sequence is 16 residues long. The CDR3 coding sequence is TGTGCCAGCTCACAAAACAGGGGCCAGGGAACCTACGAGCAGTACTTC. This codes for CASSQNRGQGTYEQYF. Full variable domain (rest looked up from reference TRBV18 and TRBJ2-7): NAGVMQNPRHLVRRRGQEARLRCSPMKGHSHVYWYRQLPEEGLKFMVYLQKENIIDESGMPKERFSAEFPKEGPSILRIQQVVRGDSAAYFCASSQNRGQGTYEQYFGPGTRLTVT.

The V gene is TRBV7-9, the J gene TRBJ2-2; D is unclear. The V gene's germline CDR1 is SEHNR and CDR2 FQNEAQ (reference sequence). The CDR3 runs 15 residues. Trimming stripped 3 bases from V and 0 bases from J, with 8 bases between. CDR3 coding DNA: TGTGCCAGCAGCTTCCGGGTTTCGAACACCGGGGAGCTGTTTTTT. It is translated as CASSFRVSNTGELFF. Complete variable domain (other parts from reference TRBV7-9 and TRBJ2-2): DTGVSQNPRHKITKRGQNVTFRCDPISEHNRLYWYRQTLGQGPEFLTYFQNEAQLEKSRLLSDRFSAERPKGSFSTLEIQRTEQGDSAMYLCASSFRVSNTGELFFGEGSRLTVL.